This T cell receptor beta chain was obtained from a study of T-cell reconstitution after alpha-beta-depleted transplantation in children. General study findings and limits: Diversity of TCRbeta at day 60 was high in some patients, arising from surviving recipient T cells and thymic progenitors. Counts and diversity of T cells one year after transplant came mostly from newly produced T cells. The origin of alpha-beta T cells about two months after transplant was reportedly several hundred expanded graft clones.

As it was prepared, the TCRbeta library received unique molecular identifiers. TCRdb analysed the PCR reads with MiXCR anew, one entry per CDR3 protein. The sample shows about 460,000 distinct CDR3 sequences, roughly 11% of them seen only once. This clonotype has ten or more counts. Its specificity is not known. V was pared by 1 base and J by 13 bases, with 3 bases of the junction left unmatched. The CDR3 spans 12 residues. CDR1 is SGHNT, CDR2 YENEEA, per germline. The source material was PBMCs, mostly from graft donor cells, sampled 180 days after TCRalphabeta/CD19-depleted stem cell transplant. The origin of this receptor is a female patient younger than 10 who had a stem cell transplant for aplastic anemia, so the T cells may come from the graft donor. This sequence joins TRBV11-3 and TRBJ2-1; 8 bases match TRBD2. The CDR3 here is CASSLGGTSQFF. The CDR3 DNA sequence: TGTGCCAGCAGCTTAGGGGGGACTAGTCAGTTCTTC.